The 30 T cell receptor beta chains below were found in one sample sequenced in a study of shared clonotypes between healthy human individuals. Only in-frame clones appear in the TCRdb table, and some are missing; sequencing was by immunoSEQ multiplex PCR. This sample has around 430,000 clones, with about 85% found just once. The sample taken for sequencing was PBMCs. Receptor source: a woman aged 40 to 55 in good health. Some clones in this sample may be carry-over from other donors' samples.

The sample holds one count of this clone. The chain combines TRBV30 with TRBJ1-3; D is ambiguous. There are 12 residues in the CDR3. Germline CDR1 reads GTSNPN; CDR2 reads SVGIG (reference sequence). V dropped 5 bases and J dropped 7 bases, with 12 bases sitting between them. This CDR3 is CAWSPGENTIYF. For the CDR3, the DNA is TGTGCCTGGTCGCCGGGAGAGAACACCATATATTTT. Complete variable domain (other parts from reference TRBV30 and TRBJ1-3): SQTIHQWPATLVQPVGSPLSLECTVEGTSNPNLYWYRQAAGRGLQLLFYSVGIGQISSEVPQNLSASRPQDRQFILSSKKLLLSDSGFYLCAWSPGENTIYFGEGSWLTVV.

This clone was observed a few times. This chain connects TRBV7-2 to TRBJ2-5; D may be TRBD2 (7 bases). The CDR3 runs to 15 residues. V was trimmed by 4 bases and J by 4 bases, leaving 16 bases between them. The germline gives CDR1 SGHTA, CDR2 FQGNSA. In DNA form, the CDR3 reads TGTGCCAGCAGCTCGAACCAGGGGAGGGGAGAGACCCAGTACTTC. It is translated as CASSSNQGRGETQYF. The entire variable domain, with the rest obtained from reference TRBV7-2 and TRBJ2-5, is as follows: GAGVSQSPSNKVTEKGKDVELRCDPISGHTALYWYRQSLGQGLEFLIYFQGNSAPDKSGLPSDRFSAERTGGSVSTLTIQRTQQEDSAVYLCASSSNQGRGETQYFGPGTRLLVL.

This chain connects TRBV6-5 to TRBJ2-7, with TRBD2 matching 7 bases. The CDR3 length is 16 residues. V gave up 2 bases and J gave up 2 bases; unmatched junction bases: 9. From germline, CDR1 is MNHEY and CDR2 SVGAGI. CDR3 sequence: CASSYQGGEGTYEQYF. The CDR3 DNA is TGTGCCAGCAGTTACCAAGGCGGGGAGGGAACCTACGAGCAGTACTTC.

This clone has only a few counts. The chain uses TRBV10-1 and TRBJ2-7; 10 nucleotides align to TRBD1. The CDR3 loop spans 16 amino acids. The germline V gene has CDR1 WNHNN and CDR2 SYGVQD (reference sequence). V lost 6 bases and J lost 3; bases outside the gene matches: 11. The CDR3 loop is CASSECRDRGGYEQYF. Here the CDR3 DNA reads TGCGCCAGCAGCGAATGTCGGGACAGGGGCGGCTACGAGCAGTACTTC.

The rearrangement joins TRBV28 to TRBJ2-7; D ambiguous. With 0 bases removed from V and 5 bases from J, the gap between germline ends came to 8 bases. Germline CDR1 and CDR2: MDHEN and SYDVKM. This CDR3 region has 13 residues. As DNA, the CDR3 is TGTGCCAGCAGTTTATGGGGTTCCCACGAGCAGTACTTC. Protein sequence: CASSLWGSHEQYF.

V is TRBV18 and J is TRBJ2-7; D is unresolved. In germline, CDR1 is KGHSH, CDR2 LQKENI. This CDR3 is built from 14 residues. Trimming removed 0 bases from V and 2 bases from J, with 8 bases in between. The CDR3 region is CASSPPNNPYEQYF. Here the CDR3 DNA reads TGTGCCAGCTCACCACCGAACAACCCCTACGAGCAGTACTTC.

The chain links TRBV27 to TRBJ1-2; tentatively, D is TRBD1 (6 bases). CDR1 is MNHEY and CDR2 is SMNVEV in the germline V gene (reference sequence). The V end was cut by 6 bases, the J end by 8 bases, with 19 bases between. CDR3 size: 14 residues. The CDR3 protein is CASSLGGGVGGYTF. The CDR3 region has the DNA TGTGCCAGCAGCCTTGGGGGCGGTGTAGGCGGCTACACCTTC.

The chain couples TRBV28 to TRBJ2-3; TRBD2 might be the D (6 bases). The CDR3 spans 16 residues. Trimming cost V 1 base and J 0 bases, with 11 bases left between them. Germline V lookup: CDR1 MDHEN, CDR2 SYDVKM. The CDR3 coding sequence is TGTGCCAGCAGTTTATTGGGGGAGGCGAGCACAGATACGCAGTATTTT. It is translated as CASSLLGEASTDTQYF.

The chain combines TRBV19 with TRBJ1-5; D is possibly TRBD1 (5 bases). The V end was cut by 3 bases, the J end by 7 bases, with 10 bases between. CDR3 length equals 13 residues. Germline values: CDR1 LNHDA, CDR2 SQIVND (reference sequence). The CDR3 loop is CASSIRGWQPQHF. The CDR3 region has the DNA TGTGCCAGTAGTATCCGGGGGTGGCAGCCCCAGCATTTT.

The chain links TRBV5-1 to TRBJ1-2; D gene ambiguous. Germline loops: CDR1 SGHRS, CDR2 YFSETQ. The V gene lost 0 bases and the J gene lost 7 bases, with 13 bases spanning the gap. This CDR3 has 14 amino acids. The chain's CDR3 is CASSLGQVEGGYTF. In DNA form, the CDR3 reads TGCGCCAGCAGCTTGGGCCAGGTAGAGGGTGGCTACACCTTC.

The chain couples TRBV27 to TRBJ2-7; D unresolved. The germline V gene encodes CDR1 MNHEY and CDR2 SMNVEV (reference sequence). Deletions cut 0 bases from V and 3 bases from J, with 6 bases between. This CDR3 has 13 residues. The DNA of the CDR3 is TGTGCCAGCAGTTTATCTAGGAACTACGAGCAGTACTTC. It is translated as CASSLSRNYEQYF.

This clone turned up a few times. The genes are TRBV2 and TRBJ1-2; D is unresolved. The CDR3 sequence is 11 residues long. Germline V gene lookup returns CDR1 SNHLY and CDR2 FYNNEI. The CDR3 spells CAGAANYGYTF. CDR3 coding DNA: TGTGCAGGCGCAGCTAACTATGGCTACACCTTC.

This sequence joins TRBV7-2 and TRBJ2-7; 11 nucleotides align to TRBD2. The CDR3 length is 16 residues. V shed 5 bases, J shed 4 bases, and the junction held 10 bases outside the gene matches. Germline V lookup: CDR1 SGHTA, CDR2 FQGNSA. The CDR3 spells CASSTRYLAGGYEQYF. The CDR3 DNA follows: TGTGCCAGCAGCACCCGATACCTAGCGGGAGGATACGAGCAGTACTTC. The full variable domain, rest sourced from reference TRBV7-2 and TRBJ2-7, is GAGVSQSPSNKVTEKGKDVELRCDPISGHTALYWYRQSLGQGLEFLIYFQGNSAPDKSGLPSDRFSAERTGGSVSTLTIQRTQQEDSAVYLCASSTRYLAGGYEQYFGPGTRLTVT.

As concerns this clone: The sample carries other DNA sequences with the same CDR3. CDR3 DNA sequence: TGTGCCAGCAGCTTAGTAGCGGGAGGCTCCTACGAGCAGTACTTC. Residues: CASSLVAGGSYEQYF. V usage is TRBV7-2 and J usage is TRBJ2-7, with 10 bases identical to TRBD2. The CDR3 consists of 15 residues. V was clipped by 1 base and J by 0 bases; unmatched bases: 0. Germline CDR1 SGHTA, CDR2 FQGNSA. Based on the CDR3 plus reference TRBV7-2 and TRBJ2-7, the full variable domain is GAGVSQSPSNKVTEKGKDVELRCDPISGHTALYWYRQSLGQGLEFLIYFQGNSAPDKSGLPSDRFSAERTGGSVSTLTIQRTQQEDSAVYLCASSLVAGGSYEQYFGPGTRLTVT.

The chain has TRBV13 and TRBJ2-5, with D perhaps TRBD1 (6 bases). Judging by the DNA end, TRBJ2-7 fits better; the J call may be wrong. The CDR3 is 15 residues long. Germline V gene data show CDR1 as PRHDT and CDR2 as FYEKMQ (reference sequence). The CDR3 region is CASSLQGLSSYEQYF. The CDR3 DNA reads TGTGCCAGCAGCCTACAGGGTTTAAGCTCCTACGAGCAGTACTTC.

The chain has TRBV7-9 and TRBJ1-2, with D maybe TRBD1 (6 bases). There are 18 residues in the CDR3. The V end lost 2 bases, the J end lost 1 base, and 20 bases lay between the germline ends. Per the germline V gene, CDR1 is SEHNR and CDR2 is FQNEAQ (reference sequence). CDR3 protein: CASSLSLGGANDNYGYTF. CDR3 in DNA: TGTGCCAGCAGCTTAAGTTTGGGGGGCGCGAACGATAACTATGGCTACACCTTC.

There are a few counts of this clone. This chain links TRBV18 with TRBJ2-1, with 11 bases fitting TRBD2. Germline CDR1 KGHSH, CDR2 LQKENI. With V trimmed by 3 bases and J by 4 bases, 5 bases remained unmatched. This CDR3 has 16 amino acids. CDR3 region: CASSPQLAGVYNEQFF. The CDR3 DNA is TGTGCCAGCTCACCGCAACTAGCGGGGGTATACAATGAGCAGTTCTTC.

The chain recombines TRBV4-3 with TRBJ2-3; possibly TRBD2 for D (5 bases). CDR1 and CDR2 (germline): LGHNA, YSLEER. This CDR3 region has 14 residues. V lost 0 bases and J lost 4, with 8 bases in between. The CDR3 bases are TGCGCCAGCAGCCAAGATCGGGGATCAGATACGCAGTATTTT. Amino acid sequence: CASSQDRGSDTQYF.

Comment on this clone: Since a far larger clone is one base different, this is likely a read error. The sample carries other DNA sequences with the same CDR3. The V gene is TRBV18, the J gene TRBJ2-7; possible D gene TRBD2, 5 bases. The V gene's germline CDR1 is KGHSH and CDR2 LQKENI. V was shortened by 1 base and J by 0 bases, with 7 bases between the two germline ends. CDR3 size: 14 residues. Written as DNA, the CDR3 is TGTGCCAGCTCACCACGACGGGACTCCTACGAGCAGTACTTC. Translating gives CASSPRRDSYEQYF.

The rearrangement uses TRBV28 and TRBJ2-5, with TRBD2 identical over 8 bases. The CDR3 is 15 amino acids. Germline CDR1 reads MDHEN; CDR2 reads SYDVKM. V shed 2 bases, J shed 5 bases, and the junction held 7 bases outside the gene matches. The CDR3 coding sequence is TGTGCCAGCAGTTTACCGGGAGGGCTTTCGGAGACCCAGTACTTC. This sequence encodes CASSLPGGLSETQYF.

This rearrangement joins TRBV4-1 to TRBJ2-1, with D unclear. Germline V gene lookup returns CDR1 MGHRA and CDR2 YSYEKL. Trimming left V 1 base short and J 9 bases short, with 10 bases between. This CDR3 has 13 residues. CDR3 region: CASSQATWSEQFF. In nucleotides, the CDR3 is TGCGCCAGCAGCCAAGCCACTTGGAGTGAGCAGTTCTTC.

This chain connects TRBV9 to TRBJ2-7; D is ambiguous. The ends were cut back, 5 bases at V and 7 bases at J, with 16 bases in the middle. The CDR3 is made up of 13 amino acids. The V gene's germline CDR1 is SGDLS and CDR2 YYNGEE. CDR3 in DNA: TGTGCCAGCAGTACGAACCTCGTGGGGGAGCAGTACTTC. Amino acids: CASSTNLVGEQYF.

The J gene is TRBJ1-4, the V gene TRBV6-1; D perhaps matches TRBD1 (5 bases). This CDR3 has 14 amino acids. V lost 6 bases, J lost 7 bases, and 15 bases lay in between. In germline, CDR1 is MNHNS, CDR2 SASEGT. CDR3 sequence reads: CASRGQVMSEKLFF. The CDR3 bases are TGTGCCAGCAGGGGGCAAGTCATGAGTGAAAAACTGTTTTTT.

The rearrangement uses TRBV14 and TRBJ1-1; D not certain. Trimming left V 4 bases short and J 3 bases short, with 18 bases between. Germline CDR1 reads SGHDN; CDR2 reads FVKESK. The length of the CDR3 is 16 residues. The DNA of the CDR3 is TGTGCCAGCAGCCGTACGCTTGGCGGATTAGACACTGAAGCTTTCTTT. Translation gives CASSRTLGGLDTEAFF.

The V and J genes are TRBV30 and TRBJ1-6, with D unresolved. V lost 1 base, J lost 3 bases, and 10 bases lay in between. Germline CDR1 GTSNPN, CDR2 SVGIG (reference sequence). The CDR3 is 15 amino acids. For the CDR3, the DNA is TGTGCCTGGAGTGGCAGGAATTTCTATAATTCACCCCTCCACTTT. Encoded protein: CAWSGRNFYNSPLHF.

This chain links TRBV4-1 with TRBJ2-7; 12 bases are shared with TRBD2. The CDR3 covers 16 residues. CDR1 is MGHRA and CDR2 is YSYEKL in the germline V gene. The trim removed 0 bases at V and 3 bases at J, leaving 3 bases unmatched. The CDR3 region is CASSQERLAGVYEQYF. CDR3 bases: TGCGCCAGCAGCCAAGAAAGACTAGCGGGAGTCTACGAGCAGTACTTC.

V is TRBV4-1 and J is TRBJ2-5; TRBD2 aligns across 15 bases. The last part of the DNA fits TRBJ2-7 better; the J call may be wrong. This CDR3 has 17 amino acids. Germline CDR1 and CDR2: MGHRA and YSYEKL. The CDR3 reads CASSQGLAGGSSYEQYF. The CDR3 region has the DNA TGCGCCAGCAGCCAGGGACTAGCGGGAGGTAGCTCCTACGAGCAGTACTTC.

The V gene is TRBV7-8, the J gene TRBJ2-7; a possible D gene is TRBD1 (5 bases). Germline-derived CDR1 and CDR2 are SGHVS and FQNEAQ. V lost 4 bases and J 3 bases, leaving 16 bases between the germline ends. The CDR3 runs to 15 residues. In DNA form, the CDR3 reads TGTGCCAGCAGCTCGTCGACAGCCATGGGCTACGAGCAGTACTTC. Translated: CASSSSTAMGYEQYF. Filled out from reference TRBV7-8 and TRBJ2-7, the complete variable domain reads GAGVSQSPRYKVAKRGQDVALRCDPISGHVSLFWYQQALGQGPEFLTYFQNEAQLDKSGLPSDRFFAERPEGSVSTLKIQRTQQEDSAVYLCASSSSTAMGYEQYFGPGTRLTVT.

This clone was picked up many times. Written as DNA, the CDR3 is TGTGCCAGCTCACCCAGCGCGTACCAAGAGACCCAGTACTTC. This translates into CASSPSAYQETQYF. The V gene is TRBV18, the J gene TRBJ2-5, with D unresolved. Germline assignment: CDR1 KGHSH and CDR2 LQKENI. The V gene lost 3 bases and the J gene lost 0 bases, with 8 bases spanning the gap. The CDR3 is made up of 14 amino acids.

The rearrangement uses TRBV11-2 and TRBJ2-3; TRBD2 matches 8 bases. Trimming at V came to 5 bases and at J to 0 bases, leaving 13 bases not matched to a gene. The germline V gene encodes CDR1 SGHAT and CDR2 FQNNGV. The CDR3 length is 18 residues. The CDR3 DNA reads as TGTGCCAGCAGCCCCCCCTCCGGGAGGGCCTCTAGCACAGATACGCAGTATTTT. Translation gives CASSPPSGRASSTDTQYF.